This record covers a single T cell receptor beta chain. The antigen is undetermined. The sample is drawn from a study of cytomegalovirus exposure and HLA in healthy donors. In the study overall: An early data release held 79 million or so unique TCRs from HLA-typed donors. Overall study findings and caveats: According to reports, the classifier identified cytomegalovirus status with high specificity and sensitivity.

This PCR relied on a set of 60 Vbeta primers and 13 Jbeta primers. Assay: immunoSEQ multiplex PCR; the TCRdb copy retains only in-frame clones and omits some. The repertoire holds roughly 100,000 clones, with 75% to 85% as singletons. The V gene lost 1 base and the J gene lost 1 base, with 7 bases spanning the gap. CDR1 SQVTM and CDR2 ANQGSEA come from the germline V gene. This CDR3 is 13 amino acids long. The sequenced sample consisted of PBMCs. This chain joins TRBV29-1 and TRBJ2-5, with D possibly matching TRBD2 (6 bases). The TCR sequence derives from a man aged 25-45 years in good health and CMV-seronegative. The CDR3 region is CSVEGGVQETQYF. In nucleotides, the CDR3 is TGCAGCGTTGAAGGGGGGGTCCAAGAGACCCAGTACTTC.